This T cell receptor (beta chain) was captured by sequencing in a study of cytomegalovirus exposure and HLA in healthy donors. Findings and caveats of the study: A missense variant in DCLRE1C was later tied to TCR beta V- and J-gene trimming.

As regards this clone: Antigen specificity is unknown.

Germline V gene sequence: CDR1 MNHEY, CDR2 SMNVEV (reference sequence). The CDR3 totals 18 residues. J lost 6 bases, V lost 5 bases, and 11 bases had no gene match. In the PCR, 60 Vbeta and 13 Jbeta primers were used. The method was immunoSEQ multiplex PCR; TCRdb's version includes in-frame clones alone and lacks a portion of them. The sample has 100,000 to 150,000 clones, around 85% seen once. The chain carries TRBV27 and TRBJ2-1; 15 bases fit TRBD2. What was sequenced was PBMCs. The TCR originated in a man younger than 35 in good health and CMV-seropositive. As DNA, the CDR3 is TGTGCCAGCAGTCAACGACGGACTAGCGGGGGGGCCTCCAATGAGCAGTTCTTC. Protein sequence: CASSQRRTSGGASNEQFF.